Sequencing of this T cell receptor beta chain was carried out in a study of T cell changes during pregnancy in multiple sclerosis. Assay: immunoSEQ multiplex PCR; the TCRdb copy retains only in-frame clones and omits some. The profile shows approximately 100,000 clones, almost 95% of them singletons. Germline lookup yields CDR1 WSHSY and CDR2 SAAADI. V shed 2 bases and J 2 bases; nucleotides not matched to a gene: 7. The length of the CDR3 is 16 residues. Specimen: peripheral blood, collected before pregnancy. The chain recombines TRBV10-2 with TRBJ2-3, with 7 bases aligning to TRBD2. The receptor was derived from a female donor with multiple sclerosis, enrolled in a pregnancy study. CDR3 residues: CASSEGRERSTDTQYF. Written as DNA, the CDR3 is TGCGCCAGCAGTGAGGGGCGGGAGAGATCCACAGATACGCAGTATTTT.